This T cell receptor beta chain was recovered during a study of neurological immune-mediated disorders. Study at large: There were roughly 35 multiple sclerosis patients. Of these, around 30 had relapsing-remitting MS and 3 had secondary progressive MS.

Libraries used 2 million unsorted PBMCs kept frozen in RNAlater. It was by 5'RACE with 10-nucleotide random UMIs that the cDNA was made. TCRdb ran MiXCR on the 5' RACE reads and lists one entry per CDR3 protein. The sample holds around 94,000 distinct CDR3 sequences, 3% to 4% seen once. There are many counts of this clonotype. Its specificity is not known. Broader study findings: For the multiple sclerosis repertoire cluster, no association with any clinical or MRI feature was found.

This clonotype originated in a woman aged 18-35 years with multiple sclerosis. Sequencing was done on a sample of PBMCs.

The CDR3 is CAWSEKWTVTGELFF. The DNA for the CDR3 is TGTGCCTGGAGTGAAAAGTGGACGGTTACCGGGGAGCTGTTTTTT. The chain recombines TRBV30 with TRBJ2-2, with no clear D. The CDR3 extends over 15 amino acids. Germline CDR1 reads GTSNPN; CDR2 reads SVGIG (reference sequence). The V end lost 1 base, the J end lost 5 bases, and 14 bases lay between the germline ends.